This TCR beta chain derives from a study of shared clonotypes between healthy human individuals. Broader study findings: Among the subsets, naive ones generally showed larger estimated richness than memory ones.

Sequenced by immunoSEQ multiplex PCR; TCRdb stores in-frame clones only, minus some. Counted here are 1.5 million to 2.5 million clones, roughly 95% occurring once; the ten biggest clones make up less than 1.5%. Deletions cut 3 bases from V and 4 bases from J, with 7 bases between. The V gene's germline CDR1 is LNHNV and CDR2 YYDKDF (reference sequence). This CDR3 is 12 amino acids long. Terminally differentiated effector memory CD45RA+ cells were excluded by CCR7 positive selection of CD45RO-negative cells. Of note for this clone: Its antigen is not identified.

The V and J genes are TRBV15 and TRBJ2-7, with D uncertain. What was sequenced was naive CD8+ T cells sorted from blood. The TCR was taken from a man between 18 and 35 years old in good health. The CDR3: CATSSHFYEQYF. In nucleotides, the CDR3 is TGTGCCACCAGCAGCCATTTTTACGAGCAGTACTTC.